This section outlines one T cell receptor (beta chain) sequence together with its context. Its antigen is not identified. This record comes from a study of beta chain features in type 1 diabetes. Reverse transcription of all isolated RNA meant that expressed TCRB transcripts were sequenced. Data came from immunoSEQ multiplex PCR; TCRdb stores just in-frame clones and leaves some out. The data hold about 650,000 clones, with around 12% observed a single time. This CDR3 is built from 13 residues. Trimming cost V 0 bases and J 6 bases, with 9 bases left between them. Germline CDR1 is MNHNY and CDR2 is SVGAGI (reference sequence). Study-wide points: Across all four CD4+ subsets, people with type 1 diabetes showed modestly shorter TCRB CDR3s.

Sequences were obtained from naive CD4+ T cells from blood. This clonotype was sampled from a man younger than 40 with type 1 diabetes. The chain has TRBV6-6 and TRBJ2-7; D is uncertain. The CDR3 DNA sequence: TGTGCCAGCAGTTACTCCGAGCTATCCGAGCAGTACTTC. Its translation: CASSYSELSEQYF.